This T cell receptor beta chain originates from a study of shared clonotypes between healthy human individuals. The assay used deep level. Per the study methods: Without quality scores, immunoSEQ junctional reads could not be filtered like full-length reads. Only in-frame clones appear in the TCRdb table, and some are missing; sequencing was by immunoSEQ multiplex PCR. For V, J and clone size, that table is used; D and trimming come from the DNA. The repertoire holds around 2.5 million clones, with 80% to 95% as singletons. A note on this clone: The sample holds other DNA sequences that translate to the same CDR3.

The sequence was collected from a man aged 18-30 years in good health. Some clones in this sample may be carry-over from other donors' samples. Material for sequencing was naive CD4+ T cells from PBMCs. Subset denoted: CD45RA+ positively selected.

CDR3 sequence (DNA): TGTGCCTGGAGTGTACTAAGAGATACGCAGTATTTT. Translated: CAWSVLRDTQYF. V is TRBV30 and J is TRBJ2-3; D ambiguous. The V gene lost 0 bases and the J gene lost 5 bases, with 6 bases spanning the gap. There are 12 residues in the CDR3. The germline V gene encodes CDR1 GTSNPN and CDR2 SVGIG (reference sequence).